This T cell receptor (beta chain) was obtained from a study of blood T cells in healthy people across ages. A second about 7 to 11 cycle PCR used barcoded and J-beta primers. TCRdb re-derived calls from the 5' RACE reads in MiXCR, one entry per CDR3 protein. The sample carries about 1.7 million distinct CDR3 sequences, approximately 28% recorded once. Trimming took 3 bases from V and 5 from J; bases not matched to a gene: 10. The CDR3 contains 15 residues. Germline CDR1 SGDLS, CDR2 YYNGEE. What was sequenced was blood. The V gene is TRBV9, the J gene TRBJ2-7; TRBD1 matches at 8 bases. This TCR was recovered from a woman aged 25 to 39 in good health. This CDR3 reads CASSAGQGEADEQYF. The CDR3 DNA sequence: TGTGCCAGCAGCGCAGGACAGGGCGAGGCGGACGAGCAGTACTTC.